This paragraph covers one T cell receptor (beta chain) sequence. Its antigen is as yet unknown. TCRdb called the reads again in MiXCR, with one record for every CDR3 protein. This sample has fewer than 130,000 distinct CDR3 sequences, with around 45% found just once. The entry originates in a study of T cell repertoires in cytomegalovirus infection. CDR3 size: 18 residues. With 2 bases clipped from V and 4 bases from J, the junction kept 5 bases outside the gene matches. Per the germline V gene, CDR1 is MNHNY and CDR2 is SVGAGI (reference sequence). This clonotype was sampled from a human donor in good health (CMV status not recorded). Some clones in this sample may be carry-over from other donors' samples. The genes are TRBV6-6 and TRBJ2-2; 15 bases fit TRBD2. The sequenced sample was CD8+ T cells from cultured PBMCs, obtained from culture after CMV antigen stimulation. The CDR3 region has the DNA TGTGCCAGCAGTTACCCCGGACTAGCGGGGGGGAGCACCGGGGAGCTGTTTTTT. Encoded protein: CASSYPGLAGGSTGELFF.